Shown below are 18 T cell receptor beta chains from a single sample sequenced in a study of blood T cell repertoires in COVID-19. Only in-frame clones appear in the TCRdb table, and some are missing; sequencing was by immunoSEQ multiplex PCR. The table has roughly 80,000 clones, approximately 86% seen once. What was sequenced was peripheral blood. These receptors came from a woman in her sixties or seventies with acute or convalescent COVID-19.

The chain uses TRBV6-5 and TRBJ2-1; perhaps TRBD1 as D (5 bases). Trimming pared 0 bases from V and 3 bases from J, leaving 12 bases between. Germline CDR1 MNHEY, CDR2 SVGAGI. The CDR3 is 16 amino acids. Here the CDR3 reads CASSYSQDPVYNEQFF. The CDR3 DNA reads TGTGCCAGCAGTTACTCACAGGACCCCGTCTACAATGAGCAGTTCTTC.

A note on this clone: The same CDR3 is also encoded by other DNA sequences in this sample. This chain links TRBV20-1 with TRBJ2-7; TRBD1 aligns across 7 bases. This CDR3 spans 13 amino acids. Germline V gives CDR1 DFQATT, CDR2 SNEGSKA (reference sequence). Trimming at V came to 3 bases and at J to 5 bases, leaving 7 bases not matched to a gene. The CDR3 DNA reads as TGCAGTGCTAGTCAGACAGGGTCTAACGAGCAGTACTTC. Its translation is CSASQTGSNEQYF.

The chain combines TRBV28 with TRBJ1-5, with 8 bases matching TRBD1. With V trimmed by 5 bases and J by 3 bases, 6 bases remained unmatched. The CDR3 consists of 15 residues. The germline V gene has CDR1 MDHEN and CDR2 SYDVKM. CDR3 region: CASSRTGLYNQPQHF. CDR3 nucleotides: TGTGCCAGCAGTCGGACAGGGCTTTACAATCAGCCCCAGCATTTT.

V is TRBV4-2 and J is TRBJ1-3, with D possibly TRBD1 on 5 matching bases. This CDR3 contains 17 residues. V lost 1 base and J 3 bases, leaving 16 bases between the germline ends. The germline CDR1 and CDR2 sequences are LGHNA and YNFKEQ. The CDR3 region has the DNA TGTGCCAGCAGCCAAGTCCAGGGAAGAACAGGTGGAAACACCATATATTTT. Amino acids: CASSQVQGRTGGNTIYF.

This chain joins TRBV7-9 and TRBJ2-3; D is uncertain. The CDR3 is made up of 17 amino acids. V was clipped by 1 base and J by 1 base, with 15 bases between them. Germline CDR1 and CDR2: SEHNR and FQNEAQ (reference sequence). CDR3 region: CASSLEVFDSGTDTQYF. The CDR3 DNA sequence: TGTGCCAGCAGCTTAGAGGTGTTCGACTCGGGCACAGATACGCAGTATTTT.

The chain carries TRBV7-9 and TRBJ1-1; maybe TRBD1 (5 bases). V was shortened by 2 bases and J by 0 bases, with 10 bases between the two germline ends. The V gene's germline CDR1 is SEHNR and CDR2 FQNEAQ (reference sequence). There are 15 residues in the CDR3. Written as DNA, the CDR3 is TGTGCCAGCAGCTTATCAACAGGTTTGAACACTGAAGCTTTCTTT. Protein sequence: CASSLSTGLNTEAFF.

This rearrangement joins TRBV11-2 to TRBJ1-1; no reliable D call. Trimming removed 5 bases from V and 0 bases from J, with 7 bases in between. Germline loops: CDR1 SGHAT, CDR2 FQNNGV. The CDR3 sequence is 13 residues long. CDR3 nucleotides: TGTGCCAGCAGCAGAGGAGTGAACACTGAAGCTTTCTTT. It is translated as CASSRGVNTEAFF.

A single count supports this clone. The rearrangement uses TRBV6-6 and TRBJ1-1; tentatively, D is TRBD1 (6 bases). V was cut by 6 bases and J by 0 bases, with 14 bases left in between. This CDR3 contains 15 residues. Germline values: CDR1 MNHNY, CDR2 SVGAGI (reference sequence). CDR3 sequence: CASSWTETMNTEAFF. The CDR3 DNA follows: TGTGCCAGCAGCTGGACAGAAACCATGAACACTGAAGCTTTCTTT.

There are a few counts of this clone. The J gene is TRBJ2-2, the V gene TRBV2; D might be TRBD1 (6 bases). The CDR3 contains 15 residues. The germline V gene has CDR1 SNHLY and CDR2 FYNNEI. Trimming shortened V by 5 bases and J by 1 base, and 11 bases separated the two germline ends. CDR3 sequence: CASSPDRWNTGELFF. The CDR3 region has the DNA TGTGCCAGCAGTCCCGACAGGTGGAACACCGGGGAGCTGTTTTTT.

The V gene is TRBV19, the J gene TRBJ1-2; 10 positions match TRBD1. CDR1 LNHDA and CDR2 SQIVND come from the germline V gene (reference sequence). The CDR3 sequence is 16 residues long. V gave up 0 bases and J gave up 8 bases; unmatched junction bases: 9. In DNA, the CDR3 is TGTGCCAGTAGTATAGACCTCGACAGGGGGCTGGGCGGCTACACCTTC. It specifies CASSIDLDRGLGGYTF.

This chain uses TRBV6-5 with TRBJ1-1, with D possibly matching TRBD1 (6 bases). The germline gives CDR1 MNHEY, CDR2 SVGAGI. Trimming took off 0 bases at V and 0 bases at J, with 11 bases between the two ends. The CDR3 runs 16 residues. The CDR3 nucleotides are TGTGCCAGCAGTTACTCAGGGGGTCTAATGAACACTGAAGCTTTCTTT. Translated, it gives CASSYSGGLMNTEAFF.

This clone has only a few counts. The V call is TRBV19, the J call TRBJ1-2; 8 bases are a match to TRBD1. CDR1 is LNHDA, CDR2 SQIVND, per germline (reference sequence). This CDR3 has 16 amino acids. The V and J ends lost 5 bases and 5 bases, in that order; junction bases with no gene match: 13. The DNA for the CDR3 is TGTGCCAGTAGTCCGCGCACAGGGGGGGCCGCTTATGGCTACACCTTC. It translates to CASSPRTGGAAYGYTF.

The rearrangement links TRBV7-9 to TRBJ2-7; 7 bases align to TRBD1. The V and J ends lost 4 bases and 0 bases, in that order; junction bases with no gene match: 9. Looked up from germline, CDR1 is SEHNR and CDR2 is FQNEAQ (reference sequence). The CDR3 spans 16 residues. As DNA, the CDR3 is TGTGCCAGCAGCTCCCCCCCGGGACAGATCTCCTACGAGCAGTACTTC. Encoded protein: CASSSPPGQISYEQYF.

This clone has only a few counts. The chain combines TRBV30 with TRBJ1-2; D perhaps matches TRBD1 (5 bases). Germline CDR1 and CDR2: GTSNPN and SVGIG (reference sequence). The CDR3 has 13 amino acids. The V and J ends lost 3 bases and 2 bases respectively, with 10 bases between them. The CDR3 here is CAWSEQVNYGYTF. The CDR3 bases are TGTGCCTGGAGCGAACAGGTCAACTATGGCTACACCTTC.

The V gene is TRBV11-1, the J gene TRBJ2-5, with D maybe TRBD2 (6 bases). This CDR3 has 15 amino acids. V lost 5 bases and J 0 bases, leaving 13 bases between the germline ends. Germline CDR1 is SGHAT and CDR2 is FQDESV (reference sequence). The CDR3 reads CASSIGTLNQETQYF. CDR3 bases: TGTGCCAGCAGCATCGGGACTCTGAACCAAGAGACCCAGTACTTC.

The chain is built from TRBV5-1 and TRBJ2-3; 7 bases fit TRBD2. Germline V lookup: CDR1 SGHRS, CDR2 YFSETQ. V trimming: 0 bases; J trimming: 1 base; junction bases outside the gene matches: 5. The CDR3 covers 16 residues. The CDR3 loop is CASSLASLAGTDTQYF. The CDR3 DNA follows: TGCGCCAGCAGCTTGGCATCCCTAGCGGGCACAGATACGCAGTATTTT.

The rearrangement uses TRBV28 and TRBJ2-7, with D possibly matching TRBD2 (5 bases). The germline V gene has CDR1 MDHEN and CDR2 SYDVKM. The CDR3 spans 15 residues. Trimming took 2 bases from V and 0 from J, leaving 11 bases between them. The CDR3, as DNA: TGTGCCAGCAGTTTAACATCGGGGAGCTCCTACGAGCAGTACTTC. This encodes CASSLTSGSSYEQYF.

The V call is TRBV7-2, the J call TRBJ1-3; D unresolved. CDR3 size: 16 residues. The germline gives CDR1 SGHTA, CDR2 FQGNSA. The V gene lost 5 bases and the J gene lost 4 bases, with 18 bases spanning the gap. DNA for the CDR3: TGTGCCAGCAGCCCTGCATCCGGGAGACCCGGAAACACCATATATTTT. It yields the protein CASSPASGRPGNTIYF.